Each of the 2 T cell receptor beta chains below was sequenced from the same sample in a study of blood T cell repertoires in COVID-19. Assay: immunoSEQ multiplex PCR; the TCRdb copy retains only in-frame clones and omits some. The sample lists 200,000 or so clones, 65% to 85% seen once, with roughly 5.1% in the top ten. The specimen was peripheral blood. These receptors were obtained from a woman younger than 45 with acute or convalescent COVID-19.

The V gene is TRBV7-6, the J gene TRBJ2-5; 7 positions agree with TRBD1. Germline CDR1 and CDR2: SGHVS and FNYEAQ. V dropped 5 bases and J dropped 1; count of bases not matched to a gene: 10. The CDR3 is 16 amino acids. The CDR3 sequence: CASSLGTGAPQETQYF. The CDR3 nucleotides are TGTGCCAGCAGCCTTGGTACAGGGGCCCCCCAAGAGACCCAGTACTTC.

The chain has TRBV13 and TRBJ2-3; TRBD2 matches 9 bases. V shed 3 bases and J 2 bases; nucleotides not matched to a gene: 6. CDR1 and CDR2 from the germline V gene are PRHDT and FYEKMQ (reference sequence). The CDR3 totals 16 residues. The CDR3 is CASSFRTSEYTDTQYF. The CDR3 bases are TGTGCCAGCAGCTTCAGGACTAGCGAATACACAGATACGCAGTATTTT.